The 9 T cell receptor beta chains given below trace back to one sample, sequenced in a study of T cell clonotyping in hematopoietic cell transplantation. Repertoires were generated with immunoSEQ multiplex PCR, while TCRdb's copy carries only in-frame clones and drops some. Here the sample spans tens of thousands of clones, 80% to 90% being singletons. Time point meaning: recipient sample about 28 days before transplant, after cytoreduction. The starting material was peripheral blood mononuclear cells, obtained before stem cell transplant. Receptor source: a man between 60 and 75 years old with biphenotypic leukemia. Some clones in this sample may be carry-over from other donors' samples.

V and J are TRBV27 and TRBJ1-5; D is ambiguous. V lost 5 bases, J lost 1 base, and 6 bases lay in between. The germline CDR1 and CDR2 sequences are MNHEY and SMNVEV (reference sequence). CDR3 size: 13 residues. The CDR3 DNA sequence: TGTGCCAGCAGTCTCGGGAGCAATCAGCCCCAGCATTTT. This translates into CASSLGSNQPQHF.

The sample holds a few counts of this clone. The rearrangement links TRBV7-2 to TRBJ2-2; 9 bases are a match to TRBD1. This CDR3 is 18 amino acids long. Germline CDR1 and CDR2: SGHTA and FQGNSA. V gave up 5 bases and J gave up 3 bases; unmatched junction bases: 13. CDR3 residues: CASSLDVGGQGDTGELFF. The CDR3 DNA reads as TGTGCCAGCAGCCTAGATGTCGGGGGACAGGGAGACACCGGGGAGCTGTTTTTT.

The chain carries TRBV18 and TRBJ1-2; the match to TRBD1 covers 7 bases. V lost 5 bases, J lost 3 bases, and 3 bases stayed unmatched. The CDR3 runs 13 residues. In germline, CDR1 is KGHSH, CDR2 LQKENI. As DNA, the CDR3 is TGTGCCAGCTCAACAGGGGACGACTATGGCTACACCTTC. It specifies CASSTGDDYGYTF.

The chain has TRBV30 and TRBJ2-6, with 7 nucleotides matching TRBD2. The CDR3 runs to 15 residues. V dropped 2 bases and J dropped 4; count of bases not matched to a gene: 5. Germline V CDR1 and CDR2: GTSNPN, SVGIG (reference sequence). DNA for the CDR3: TGTGCCTGGAGTTGGGAGGGAGGAGGGGCCAACGTCCTGACTTTC. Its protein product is CAWSWEGGGANVLTF.

The CDR3 loop reads CASSSPGYGYTF. For the CDR3, the DNA is TGCGCCAGCAGCTCCCCAGGATATGGCTACACCTTC. This chain joins TRBV5-1 and TRBJ1-2, with D hard to call. The germline CDR1 and CDR2 sequences are SGHRS and YFSETQ. The CDR3 spans 12 residues. The V end was cut by 3 bases, the J end by 5 bases, with 8 bases between. Together with reference TRBV5-1 and TRBJ1-2, the CDR3 gives the full variable domain: KAGVTQTPRYLIKTRGQQVTLSCSPISGHRSVSWYQQTPGQGLQFLFEYFSETQRNKGNFPGRFSGRQFSNSRSEMNVSTLELGDSALYLCASSSPGYGYTFGSGTRLTVV.

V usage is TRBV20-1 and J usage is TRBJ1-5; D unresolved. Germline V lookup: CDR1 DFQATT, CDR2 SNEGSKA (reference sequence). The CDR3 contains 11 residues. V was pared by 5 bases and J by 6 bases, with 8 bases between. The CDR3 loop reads CSAQSGQPQHF. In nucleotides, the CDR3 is TGCAGTGCTCAGTCCGGTCAGCCCCAGCATTTT.

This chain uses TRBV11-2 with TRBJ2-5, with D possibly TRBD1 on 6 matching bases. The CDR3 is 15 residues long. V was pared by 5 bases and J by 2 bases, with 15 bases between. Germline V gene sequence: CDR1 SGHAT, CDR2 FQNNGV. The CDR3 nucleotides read TGTGCCAGCAGCCAAAGCTCAGGGGAACAAGAGACCCAGTACTTC. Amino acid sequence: CASSQSSGEQETQYF.

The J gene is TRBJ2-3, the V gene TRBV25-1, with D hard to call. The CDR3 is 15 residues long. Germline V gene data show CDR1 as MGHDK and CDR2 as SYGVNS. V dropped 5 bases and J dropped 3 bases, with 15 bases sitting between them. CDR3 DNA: TGTGCCAGCAGTCCGTACTCTTCGAGAACAGATACGCAGTATTTT. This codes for CASSPYSSRTDTQYF. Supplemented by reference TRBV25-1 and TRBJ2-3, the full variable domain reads EADIYQTPRYLVIGTGKKITLECSQTMGHDKMYWYQQDPGMELHLIHYSYGVNSTEKGDLSSESTVSRIRTEHFPLTLESARPSHTSQYLCASSPYSSRTDTQYFGPGTRLTVL.

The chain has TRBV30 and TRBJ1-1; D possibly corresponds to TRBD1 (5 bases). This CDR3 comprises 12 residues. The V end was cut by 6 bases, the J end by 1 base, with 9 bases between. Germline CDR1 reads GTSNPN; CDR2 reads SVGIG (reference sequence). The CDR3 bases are TGTGCCTGTTCCAGGGAGAACACTGAAGCTTTCTTT. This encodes CACSRENTEAFF.